The 28 T cell receptor beta chains below were found in one sample sequenced in a study of regulatory T cells in long-lasting Graves disease. With iRepertoire HTBI primers and Arm-PCR of CDR3 regions, TCR beta libraries were built. One entry per CDR3 protein results from TCRdb running MiXCR on the multiplex PCR reads. The sample yields around 420,000 distinct CDR3 sequences, about a sixth seen once. As for time point: newly diagnosed GD, antithyroid drugs for less than 3 months. PBMC RNA was the source of the TCR library. Sequenced here: peripheral blood mononuclear cells (PBMCs), sampled at new diagnosis, from a patient treated with antithyroid drugs. These receptors were collected from a female donor with Graves disease.

This clonotype showed up just a few times. V and J are TRBV4-1 and TRBJ2-1; no definite D call. The germline V gene has CDR1 MGHRA and CDR2 YSYEKL. V dropped 1 base and J dropped 7 bases, with 14 bases sitting between them. The CDR3 extends over 15 amino acids. The DNA for the CDR3 is TGCGCCAGCAGCCAAGTGGGCTCGCTGGGGAATGAGCAGTTCTTC. Translating gives CASSQVGSLGNEQFF.

This clonotype was picked up many times. The CDR3 nucleotides are TGCAGTGCCAGGGAAAGGCGAACTGAAGCTTTCTTT. Its protein is CSARERRTEAFF. The chain uses TRBV20-1 and TRBJ1-1; a possible D gene is TRBD1 (5 bases). CDR3 length: 12 residues. Trimming cost V 6 bases and J 5 bases, with 13 bases left between them. Per the germline V gene, CDR1 is DFQATT and CDR2 is SNEGSKA (reference sequence).

The chain combines TRBV2 with TRBJ2-3; a possible D gene is TRBD1 (6 bases). CDR3 size: 16 residues. CDR1 is SNHLY and CDR2 is FYNNEI in the germline V gene. The V and J ends lost 5 bases and 0 bases respectively, with 15 bases between them. CDR3 sequence (DNA): TGTGCCAGCAGTTTAGTGGGGGCCCTGAGCACAGATACGCAGTATTTT. It translates to CASSLVGALSTDTQYF.

CDR3 nucleotides: TGCGCCAGCAGTCAGACGGGAGGGGGTCCGCAGTATTTT. Translation gives CASSQTGGGPQYF. This chain joins TRBV10-2 and TRBJ2-3; TRBD2 matches 8 bases. The trim removed 5 bases at V and 10 bases at J, leaving 8 bases unmatched. The CDR3 covers 13 residues. CDR1 and CDR2 (germline): WSHSY, SAAADI.

This clonotype was seen many times. The chain recombines TRBV7-9 with TRBJ1-2; D may be TRBD1 (5 bases). CDR1 and CDR2 from the germline V gene are SEHNR and FQNEAQ (reference sequence). This CDR3 region has 15 residues. The ends were cut back, 5 bases at V and 4 bases at J, with 17 bases in the middle. The chain's CDR3 is CASSLQGIMGYGYTF. The CDR3 nucleotides are TGTGCCAGCAGCCTGCAGGGTATCATGGGCTATGGCTACACCTTC. The complete variable domain, with remaining parts taken from reference TRBV7-9 and TRBJ1-2, reads DTGVSQNPRHKITKRGQNVTFRCDPISEHNRLYWYRQTLGQGPEFLTYFQNEAQLEKSRLLSDRFSAERPKGSFSTLEIQRTEQGDSAMYLCASSLQGIMGYGYTFGSGTRLTVV.

For this clonotype: This may stem from a read error, because a much larger clone lies one nucleotide away. The genes are TRBV6-2 or TRBV6-3 and TRBJ2-3; perhaps TRBD2 as D (5 bases). CDR1 is MNHEY and CDR2 is SVGEGT in the germline V gene. The CDR3 runs 16 residues. The DNA of the CDR3 is TGTACCAGCAGCCTCCTCGGCCCGGGAAACACAGATACGCAGTATTTT. Translating it yields CTSSLLGPGNTDTQYF.

A word on this clonotype: Just one base apart from a much larger clone, this may be a read error. The genes are TRBV28 and TRBJ2-7; D gene unclear. The CDR3 spans 16 residues. CDR1 and CDR2 from the germline V gene are MDHEN and SYDVKM. V was trimmed by 5 bases and J by 0 bases, leaving 17 bases between them. CDR3 bases: TGTGCCAGCAGTCCCCGAGTGGGGATTAGCTCCTACGAGCAGTACTTC. Encoded protein: CASSPRVGISSYEQYF.

This clonotype was recorded a few times. The rearrangement uses TRBV7-9 and TRBJ1-1; D is undetermined. CDR1 is SEHNR, CDR2 FQNEAQ, per germline (reference sequence). The CDR3 totals 13 residues. V was cut by 5 bases and J by 4 bases, with 11 bases left in between. The CDR3 sequence: CASSPEWGTEAFF. For the CDR3, the DNA is TGTGCCAGCAGCCCGGAATGGGGCACTGAAGCTTTCTTT. The full variable domain, its missing parts supplied by reference TRBV7-9 and TRBJ1-1, is DTGVSQNPRHKITKRGQNVTFRCDPISEHNRLYWYRQTLGQGPEFLTYFQNEAQLEKSRLLSDRFSAERPKGSFSTLEIQRTEQGDSAMYLCASSPEWGTEAFFGQGTRLTVV.

This clonotype has more than one count but fewer than ten. V usage is TRBV2 and J usage is TRBJ2-1; 10 nucleotides align to TRBD1. CDR1 is SNHLY, CDR2 FYNNEI, per germline. CDR3 length equals 14 residues. The ends lost 7 bases at V and 3 bases at J; junction bases unmatched: 3. CDR3 amino acids: CASKGTGDYNEQFF. The CDR3 DNA reads TGTGCCAGCAAAGGGACAGGGGACTACAATGAGCAGTTCTTC.

Concerning this clonotype: A single base separates this from a much larger clone, so it may be a read error. The V gene is TRBV7-2, the J gene TRBJ2-1, with TRBD2 as a possible D gene (5 bases). The germline V gene encodes CDR1 SGHTA and CDR2 FQGNSA. V was pared by 11 bases and J by 9 bases, with 20 bases between. The CDR3 covers 13 residues. The CDR3 is CACTPISSGEQFF. As DNA, the CDR3 is TGTGCCTGCACCCCCATCTCCAGCGGTGAGCAGTTCTTC.

The rearrangement joins TRBV13 to TRBJ2-5, with a tentative D call TRBD1 (6 bases). Germline values: CDR1 PRHDT, CDR2 FYEKMQ (reference sequence). The CDR3 is 14 amino acids. Trimming pared 3 bases from V and 2 bases from J, leaving 10 bases between. The CDR3 loop reads CASSLDSIQETQYF. In nucleotides, the CDR3 is TGTGCCAGCAGCTTGGACAGCATTCAAGAGACCCAGTACTTC.

This clonotype was counted at least ten times. The chain is built from TRBV25-1 and TRBJ2-3, with 7 bases fitting TRBD1. The CDR3 covers 16 residues. From germline, CDR1 is MGHDK and CDR2 SYGVNS. J gave up 4 bases and V 2 bases, and 9 bases lay outside the gene matches. The CDR3 region has the DNA TGTGCCAGCAGTGAACGTACAGGGGTAGGTCCAGATACGCAGTATTTT. This sequence encodes CASSERTGVGPDTQYF.

V gene TRBV19 combines with J gene TRBJ2-2; D not resolved. The V gene lost 0 bases and the J gene lost 6 bases, with 5 bases spanning the gap. This CDR3 is 13 amino acids long. Germline CDR1 reads LNHDA; CDR2 reads SQIVND (reference sequence). CDR3 nucleotide sequence: TGTGCCAGTAGTATAGAATTCGCCGGGGAGCTGTTTTTT. Translated: CASSIEFAGELFF.

This clonotype was counted ten times or more. This rearrangement joins TRBV18 to TRBJ2-1; TRBD2 aligns across 10 bases. This CDR3 is built from 15 residues. Germline lookup yields CDR1 KGHSH and CDR2 LQKENI. V shed 2 bases, J shed 3 bases, and the junction held 1 base outside the gene matches. In nucleotides, the CDR3 is TGTGCCAGCTCACCAAGCGGGGGGGACTACAATGAGCAGTTCTTC. Protein sequence: CASSPSGGDYNEQFF.

Points on this clonotype: A much larger clone differs from this one at a single base, so this may be a read error. This chain connects TRBV9 to TRBJ1-1; D gene unclear. There are 12 residues in the CDR3. The ends were cut back, 4 bases at V and 3 bases at J, with 7 bases in the middle. Germline CDR1 reads SGDLS; CDR2 reads YYNGEE. The CDR3 DNA reads as TGTGCCAGCAGCCCCGAGGACACTGAAGCTTTCTTT. It is translated as CASSPEDTEAFF.

This clonotype was recorded at least ten times. Here the CDR3 reads CASSLAGQGETQYF. The CDR3 nucleotides are TGTGCCAGCAGCTTAGCGGGACAGGGGGAGACCCAGTACTTC. The chain has TRBV7-8 and TRBJ2-5; 10 bases fit TRBD1. J gave up 5 bases and V 0 bases, and 0 bases lay outside the gene matches. The germline V gene encodes CDR1 SGHVS and CDR2 FQNEAQ. The CDR3 length is 14 residues.

This clonotype appeared many times. The V gene is TRBV12-3 or TRBV12-4, the J gene TRBJ1-6; D not resolved. The CDR3 covers 12 residues. V lost 7 bases, J lost 13 bases, and 14 bases lay in between. The CDR3, as DNA: TGTGCCAGCAACCTCGGGTACGGTCCCCTCCACTTT. Protein sequence: CASNLGYGPLHF.

This clonotype was picked up many times. This chain joins TRBV19 and TRBJ1-5; no firm D call. The V end lost 9 bases, the J end lost 7 bases, and 16 bases lay between the germline ends. The V gene's germline CDR1 is LNHDA and CDR2 SQIVND (reference sequence). The CDR3 runs 13 residues. The CDR3 bases are TGTGCCAGCCTTCCGCGGGTTGGCCAGCCCCAGCATTTT. Translation: CASLPRVGQPQHF. Together with reference TRBV19 and TRBJ1-5, the CDR3 gives the full variable domain: DGGITQSPKYLFRKEGQNVTLSCEQNLNHDAMYWYRQDPGQGLRLIYYSQIVNDFQKGDIAEGYSVSREKKESFPLTVTSAQKNPTAFYLCASLPRVGQPQHFGDGTRLSIL.

This clonotype came up many times. The chain carries TRBV6-2 or TRBV6-3 and TRBJ2-7, with D perhaps matching TRBD1 or TRBD2 (5 bases each). V lost 7 bases and J 4 bases, leaving 20 bases between the germline ends. The length of the CDR3 is 15 residues. Germline CDR1 reads MNHEY; CDR2 reads SVGEGT. DNA of the CDR3: TGTGCCAGCATGATCGAGGGACCAGGCTCTTACGAGCAGTACTTC. Translation: CASMIEGPGSYEQYF.

In this sample, this clonotype turned up many times. This sequence joins TRBV7-2 and TRBJ2-7; D uncertain. Germline V gives CDR1 SGHTA, CDR2 FQGNSA. This CDR3 has 12 residues. The V end was cut by 0 bases, the J end by 7 bases, with 7 bases between. This chain's CDR3 is CASSLAWREQYF. CDR3 sequence (DNA): TGTGCCAGCAGCTTAGCTTGGCGGGAGCAGTACTTC.

This clonotype was seen ten or more times. V is TRBV12-3 or TRBV12-4 and J is TRBJ1-2; D is possibly TRBD1 (5 bases). The CDR3 contains 13 residues. Trimming left V 6 bases short and J 4 bases short, with 12 bases between. As DNA, the CDR3 is TGTGCCAGCAGGGGCCAGGGAATCTATGGCTACACCTTC. Residues: CASRGQGIYGYTF.

Concerning this clonotype: At one boundary the junction diverges from the germline segment, which might be a read error. The rearrangement uses TRBV6-1 and TRBJ1-5, with 10 positions matching TRBD1. Germline V gene data show CDR1 as MNHNS and CDR2 as SASEGT. The CDR3 has 15 residues. Here the CDR3 reads CASSRTGGNNQPRHF. CDR3 bases: TGTGCCAGCAGCCGGACAGGGGGGAATAATCAGCCCCGGCATTTT.

This clonotype has ten or more counts. The V gene is TRBV7-3, the J gene TRBJ2-1; D might be TRBD2 (5 bases). Germline CDR1 reads SGHTA; CDR2 reads FQGTGA. V was shortened by 0 bases and J by 0 bases, with 6 bases between the two germline ends. The CDR3 is 15 residues long. The CDR3 sequence is CASSLTRVSYNEQFF. CDR3 nucleotides: TGTGCCAGCAGCTTAACGAGGGTCTCCTACAATGAGCAGTTCTTC.

This clonotype was counted many times. The chain joins TRBV5-1 to TRBJ1-1; 9 bases are a match to TRBD1. V was pared by 5 bases and J by 4 bases, with 9 bases of the junction left unmatched. Germline CDR1 is SGHRS and CDR2 is YFSETQ. There are 15 residues in the CDR3. CDR3 DNA sequence: TGCGCCAGCAGTTACGGGACAGGGTCCCTCACTGAAGCTTTCTTT. This codes for CASSYGTGSLTEAFF.

This clonotype has a count of ten or more. The V and J genes are TRBV6-2 or TRBV6-3 and TRBJ2-1; D uncertain. Germline CDR1 reads MNHEY; CDR2 reads SVGEGT. The CDR3 covers 11 residues. V dropped 4 bases and J dropped 12 bases, with 10 bases sitting between them. CDR3 amino acids: CASSLGWTQFF. CDR3 DNA sequence: TGTGCCAGCAGTTTAGGTTGGACGCAGTTCTTC.

The rearrangement joins TRBV20-1 to TRBJ2-7, with unresolved D. V was cut by 6 bases and J by 0 bases, with 12 bases left in between. CDR3 size: 13 residues. CDR1 is DFQATT, CDR2 SNEGSKA, per germline (reference sequence). Here the CDR3 reads CSALSESSYEQYF. The CDR3, as DNA: TGCAGTGCCCTAAGCGAGAGCTCCTACGAGCAGTACTTC.

Ten or more counts support this clonotype. In nucleotides, the CDR3 is TGTGCCAGCAGTTTGGCAGGAATGGGGGCCAAAAACATTCAGTACTTC. Translation gives CASSLAGMGAKNIQYF. This sequence joins TRBV28 and TRBJ2-4; no firm D call. The V end lost 3 bases, the J end lost 1 base, and 13 bases lay between the germline ends. The germline gives CDR1 MDHEN, CDR2 SYDVKM. This CDR3 is built from 16 residues.

For this clonotype: This may arise from a read error, as a much more abundant clone is one base away. The rearrangement joins TRBV6-2 or TRBV6-3 to TRBJ2-1; D is possibly TRBD2 (6 bases). CDR3 length: 15 amino acids. Looked up from germline, CDR1 is MNHEY and CDR2 is SVGEGT. CDR3 sequence: CASGYLSGGANEQFF. The CDR3 DNA reads TGTGCCAGCGGTTACTTATCTGGCGGGGCCAATGAGCAGTTCTTC.